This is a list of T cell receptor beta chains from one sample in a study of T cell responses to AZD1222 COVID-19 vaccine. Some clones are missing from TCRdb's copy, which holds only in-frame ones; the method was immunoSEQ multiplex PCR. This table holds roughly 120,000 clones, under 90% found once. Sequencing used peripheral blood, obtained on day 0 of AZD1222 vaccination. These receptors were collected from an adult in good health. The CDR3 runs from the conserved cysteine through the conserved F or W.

CDR3: CASSPIAGKEQFF
length: 13
V: TRBV7-2
J: TRBJ2-1

CDR3: CASSPRTGVRSNSPLHF
length: 17
V: TRBV28
J: TRBJ1-6

CDR3: CSVEETGRAGGKNGYTF
length: 17
V: TRBV29-1
J: TRBJ1-2

CDR3: CASSWTRAPYGYTF
length: 14
V: TRBV6-5
J: TRBJ1-2

CDR3: CASSQDSHSGNTIYF
length: 15
V: TRBV5-4
J: TRBJ1-3

CDR3: CASSPGTHQPQHF
length: 13
V: TRBV7-2
J: TRBJ1-5

CDR3: CASSLSGQGIQPQHF
length: 15
V: TRBV27
J: TRBJ1-5

CDR3: CASSLQKPGANSPLHF
length: 16
V: TRBV5-1
J: TRBJ1-6

CDR3: CASSLRETQYF
length: 11
V: TRBV28
J: TRBJ2-5

CDR3: CASSNPGTGTYEQYF
length: 15
V: TRBV19
J: TRBJ2-7

CDR3: CASSSEGKETQYF
length: 13
V: TRBV2
J: TRBJ2-5

CDR3: CASSQEGGASYEQYF
length: 15
V: TRBV4-3
J: TRBJ2-7

CDR3: CATSRDNGEETQYF
length: 14
V: TRBV15
J: TRBJ2-5

CDR3: CSVGDYNEQFF
length: 11
V: TRBV29-1
J: TRBJ2-1

CDR3: CASSPPHRGWAGELFF
length: 16
V: TRBV4-1
J: TRBJ2-2

CDR3: CASSLWASYNEQFF
length: 14
V: TRBV6-2/TRBV6-3
J: TRBJ2-1

CDR3: CASSQGASGEQYF
length: 13
V: TRBV3-1/TRBV3-2
J: TRBJ2-7

CDR3: CASSLPGVSNQPQHF
length: 15
V: TRBV28
J: TRBJ1-5

CDR3: CASSAGGETQYF
length: 12
V: TRBV28
J: TRBJ2-5